The table lists the clone carrying this TCR beta chain with a few counts. Its antigen is unidentified. Assay used: immunoSEQ multiplex PCR; TCRdb lists only in-frame clones, some missing. The data contain approximately 120,000 clones, around nine tenths of them seen just once; the ten biggest clones take up less than 6.5%. This specimen comes from a study of T cell responses to AZD1222 COVID-19 vaccine. For the study at large: Analysis merged second doses at about 4 or about 12 weeks.

The trim removed 9 bases at V and 0 bases at J, leaving 7 bases unmatched. Germline CDR1 is MNHEY and CDR2 is SVGAGI. The CDR3 length is 14 residues. Study results and caveats: Donors were largely white British and mainly female; clonal diversity was possibly underestimated. The number of AZD1222 recipients seropositive at baseline was only five or six.

V is TRBV6-5 and J is TRBJ1-1; TRBD1 matches at 7 bases. Sequenced material: peripheral blood, taken on day 0 of AZD1222 vaccination. The receptor's source is an adult in good health. CDR3 sequence: CASLKQGMNTEAFF. The CDR3, as DNA: TGTGCCAGTCTTAAACAGGGGATGAACACTGAAGCTTTCTTT.